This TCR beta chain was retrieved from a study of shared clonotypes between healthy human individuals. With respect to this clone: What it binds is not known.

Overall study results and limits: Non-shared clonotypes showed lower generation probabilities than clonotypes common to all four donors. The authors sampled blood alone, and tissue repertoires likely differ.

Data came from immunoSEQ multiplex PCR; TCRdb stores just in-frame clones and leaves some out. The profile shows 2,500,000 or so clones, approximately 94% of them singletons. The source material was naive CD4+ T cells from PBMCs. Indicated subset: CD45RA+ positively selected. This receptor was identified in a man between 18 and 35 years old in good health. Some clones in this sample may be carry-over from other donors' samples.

The CDR3, as DNA: TGTGCCACCCTAGCGGTGACTAACTATGGCTACACCTTC. It yields the protein CATLAVTNYGYTF. This chain links TRBV28 with TRBJ1-2; the D is unclear. The CDR3 totals 13 residues. The V and J ends lost 10 bases and 0 bases respectively, with 12 bases between them. Germline V gene lookup returns CDR1 MDHEN and CDR2 SYDVKM.